The present entry profiles one T cell receptor (beta chain) with its context. There is no known antigen for this receptor. Relative to the germline gene, one junction end is altered; a read error may explain this. Sequencer: Illumina HiSeq 2000. Multiplex PCR amplification was used to build the TCR beta chain libraries. The amplified TCR beta chain products were analyzed by high-throughput sequencing. Clones were called with MiXCR by TCRdb after fastp trimmed the public reads at Q25, and only in-frame beta chains were retained. A single entry per CDR3 protein holds the most common genes and DNA from its merged rows. The sample table contains about 47,000 distinct CDR3 sequences; only one count was recorded for about 23% of them. The ten biggest clones cover 6.5% to 8% of the sample. This sample is drawn from a study of breast tumors, draining lymph nodes, adjacent tissues (dated by TCRdb to about 2016). In terms of the full investigation: Breast cancer patients provided tumor, adjacent nontumor tissue and axillary lymph nodes, and the study compared the TCR beta repertoires across these three sources. The study was designed to assess the relationships and possible T-cell exchange between tumor, surrounding tissue and draining lymph node repertoires in human breast cancer. What the work shows at the level of the full study, not this receptor alone: Tumor T-cell repertoires showed less diversity than lymph node repertoires and more diversity than nontumor tissue repertoires, and tumor T-cell repertoires showed preferential V and J gene usage. Tumor and nontumor tissue repertoires were found to be significantly more similar in luminal-like than in basal-like breast cancer. The conclusion that tumor T cells originate in lymph nodes was presented as consistent with a hypothesis rather than as directly demonstrated. A scenario in which most tumor T cells derive from the lymph node and then expand within tumor tissue was judged to be consistent with the data.

For CDR1 and CDR2, the germline V gene (reference sequence) lists SGHKS and YYEKEE. Including cysteine and phenylalanine, the CDR3 has 16 amino acids. The DNA shown is the 48-base CDR3, in frame from base 1. This receptor was taken from a female donor with breast cancer. Some clones in this sample may be carry-over from other donors' samples. Recombination joined TRBV5-5 with TRBJ2-5; 10 nucleotides in the junction match TRBD1. What was sequenced was breast tumor tissue. Here the CDR3 is given as CASSLEGQGISETQCF. In nucleotides, the sequence is TGTGCCAGCAGCTTGGAGGGACAGGGGATATCAGAGACCCAGTGCTTC. The CDR3 plus the reference TRBV5-5 and TRBJ2-5 genes for the other parts give the full variable domain: DAGVTQSPTHLIKTRGQQVTLRCSPISGHKSVSWYQQVLGQGPQFIFQYYEKEERGRGNFPDRFSARQFPNYSSELNVNALLLGDSALYLCASSLEGQGISETQCFGPGTRLLVL.